This T cell receptor (beta chain) was documented in a study of cytomegalovirus exposure and HLA in healthy donors. For the study at large: A preliminary data release comprised 91 million or so unique TCRs obtained from HLA-typed donors.

Study-wide results and caveats: According to a later analysis, donors in an Asian-associated ancestry cluster reportedly had fewer N-insertions than the roughly 640-donor mean. Generally TCR sequences proved uncommon, though certain public TCRs appeared in numerous donors.

In the PCR, 60 Vbeta and 13 Jbeta primers were used. In the original processing: Roughly 11 million of the 80 million or so unique TCR beta chains counted in a later analysis were shared. Profiling relied on immunoSEQ multiplex PCR, and the TCRdb table lists in-frame clones only, not all of them. That table gives V, J and clone size, and the DNA gave D and trimming. The profile shows roughly 150,000 clones, about 80% of them singletons. V lost 4 bases to trimming and J lost 4 bases; unmatched junction nucleotides: 6. Germline CDR1 reads SGHAT; CDR2 reads FQNNGV. The CDR3 is 15 amino acids. Points on this clone: Its cognate antigen is unknown.

Sequencing was performed on PBMCs. This sequence joins TRBV11-2 and TRBJ2-1, with 8 nucleotides matching TRBD2. This clonotype was obtained from a man aged 45-60 years in good health and CMV-seropositive. In nucleotides, the CDR3 is TGTGCCAGCAGCTCCAGCGGGGGTCCATACAATGAGCAGTTCTTC. This translates into CASSSSGGPYNEQFF.